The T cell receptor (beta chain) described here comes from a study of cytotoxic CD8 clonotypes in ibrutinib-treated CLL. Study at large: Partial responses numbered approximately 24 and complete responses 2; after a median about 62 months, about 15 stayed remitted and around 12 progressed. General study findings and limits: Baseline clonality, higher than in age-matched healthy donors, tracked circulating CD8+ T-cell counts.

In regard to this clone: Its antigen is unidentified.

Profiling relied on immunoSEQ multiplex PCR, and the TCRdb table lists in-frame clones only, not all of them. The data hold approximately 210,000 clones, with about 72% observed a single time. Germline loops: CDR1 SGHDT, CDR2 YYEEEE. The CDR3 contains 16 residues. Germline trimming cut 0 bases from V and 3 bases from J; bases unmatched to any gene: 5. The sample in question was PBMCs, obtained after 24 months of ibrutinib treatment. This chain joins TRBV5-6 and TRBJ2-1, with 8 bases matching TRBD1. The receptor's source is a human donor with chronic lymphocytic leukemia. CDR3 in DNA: TGTGCCAGCAGCTTGGAGGACAGGGTGGGCTACAATGAGCAGTTCTTC. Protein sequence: CASSLEDRVGYNEQFF. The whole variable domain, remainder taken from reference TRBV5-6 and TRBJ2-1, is DAGVTQSPTHLIKTRGQQVTLRCSPKSGHDTVSWYQQALGQGPQFIFQYYEEEERQRGNFPDRFSGHQFPNYSSELNVNALLLGDSALYLCASSLEDRVGYNEQFFGPGTRLTVL.